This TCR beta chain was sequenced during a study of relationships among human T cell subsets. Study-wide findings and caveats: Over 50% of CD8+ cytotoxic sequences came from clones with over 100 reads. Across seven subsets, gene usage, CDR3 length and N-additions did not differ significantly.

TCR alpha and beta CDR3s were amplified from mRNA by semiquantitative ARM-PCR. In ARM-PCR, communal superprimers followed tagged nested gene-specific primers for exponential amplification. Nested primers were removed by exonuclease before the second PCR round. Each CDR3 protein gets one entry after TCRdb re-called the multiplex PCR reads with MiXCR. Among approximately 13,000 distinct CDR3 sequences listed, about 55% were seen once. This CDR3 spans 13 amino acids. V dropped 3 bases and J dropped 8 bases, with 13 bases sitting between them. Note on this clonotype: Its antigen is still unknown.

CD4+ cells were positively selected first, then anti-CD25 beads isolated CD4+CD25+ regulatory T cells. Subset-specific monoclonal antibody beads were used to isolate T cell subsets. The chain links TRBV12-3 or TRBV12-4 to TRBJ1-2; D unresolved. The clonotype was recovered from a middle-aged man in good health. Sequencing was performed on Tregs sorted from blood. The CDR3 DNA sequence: TGTGCCAGCAGTTTTGCCCCGGGCTCAGGCTACACCTTC. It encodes CASSFAPGSGYTF.